One sample yielded the 14 T cell receptor beta chains listed below, sequenced in a study of blood T cell repertoires in COVID-19. The data were produced by immunoSEQ multiplex PCR, yet TCRdb's version contains in-frame clones alone and is incomplete. The sample includes fewer than 250,000 clones, 88% seen only once; the top ten take roughly 2.5%. The sequencing input was peripheral blood. The source of these receptors is a woman aged 55-69 years with acute or convalescent COVID-19.

The V and J genes are TRBV19 and TRBJ2-3, with 11 bases matching TRBD1. Unmatched junction bases numbered 9, after V lost 7 bases and J lost 0 bases. The germline V gene encodes CDR1 LNHDA and CDR2 SQIVND (reference sequence). The CDR3 spans 17 residues. DNA of the CDR3: TGTGCCAGTATTCACCGGGACAGGGGGTCTAGCACAGATACGCAGTATTTT. This encodes CASIHRDRGSSTDTQYF.

This clone was seen a handful of times. The rearrangement joins TRBV12-5 to TRBJ1-1; 7 bases align to TRBD1. The germline V gene has CDR1 LGHNT and CDR2 FRNRAP. J was trimmed by 6 bases and V by 2 bases; bases with no gene match: 12. The CDR3 loop spans 16 amino acids. CDR3 loop: CASGLTLTGRAAEAFF. In nucleotides, the CDR3 is TGTGCTAGTGGTTTGACCTTGACAGGGCGGGCGGCTGAAGCTTTCTTT.

The chain couples TRBV5-6 to TRBJ2-3; tentatively, D is TRBD2 (6 bases). V was cut by 0 bases and J by 4 bases, with 9 bases left in between. The CDR3 consists of 14 residues. From germline, CDR1 is SGHDT and CDR2 YYEEEE. This CDR3 is CASSLAPGADTQYF. CDR3 DNA: TGTGCCAGCAGCTTGGCCCCGGGGGCAGATACGCAGTATTTT.

This clone appeared a single time. V usage is TRBV5-8 and J usage is TRBJ2-2; 7 bases are shared with TRBD1. This CDR3 is 14 amino acids long. The germline CDR1 and CDR2 sequences are SGHTS and YDEGEE. The V gene end was trimmed by 5 bases and the J gene end by 2 bases; junction bases not matched to a gene: 3. The CDR3 protein is CASRGQLNTGELFF. In DNA, the CDR3 is TGTGCCAGCAGGGGACAGCTTAACACCGGGGAGCTGTTTTTT. The variable domain in full, with the rest retrieved from reference TRBV5-8 and TRBJ2-2, is EAGVTQSPTHLIKTRGQQATLRCSPISGHTSVYWYQQALGLGLQFLLWYDEGEERNRGNFPPRFSGRQFPNYSSELNVNALELEDSALYLCASRGQLNTGELFFGEGSRLTVL.

The sample holds one count of this clone. This rearrangement joins TRBV4-1 to TRBJ2-6; TRBD1 agrees at 8 bases. The germline gives CDR1 MGHRA, CDR2 YSYEKL. The V segment lost 2 bases and the J segment 2 bases; nucleotides outside the gene matches: 5. This CDR3 is built from 17 residues. As DNA, the CDR3 is TGCGCCAGCAGCCAACGCTCGGACAGGGCTGGGGCCAACGTCCTGACTTTC. This gives the protein CASSQRSDRAGANVLTF.

V and J are TRBV5-4 and TRBJ2-7, with 7 bases matching TRBD2. The CDR3 consists of 15 residues. Germline values: CDR1 SGHNT, CDR2 YYREEE (reference sequence). The V segment lost 4 bases and the J segment 4 bases; nucleotides outside the gene matches: 11. The CDR3 region has the DNA TGTGCCAGCAGCCCCCATGGGAGGGCACTTTACGAGCAGTACTTC. This encodes CASSPHGRALYEQYF. Variable domain in full (rest from reference TRBV5-4 and TRBJ2-7): ETGVTQSPTHLIKTRGQQVTLRCSSQSGHNTVSWYQQALGQGPQFIFQYYREEENGRGNFPPRFSGLQFPNYSSELNVNALELDDSALYLCASSPHGRALYEQYFGPGTRLTVT.

The V and J genes are TRBV28 and TRBJ1-2; possibly TRBD1 for D (6 bases). The germline CDR1 and CDR2 sequences are MDHEN and SYDVKM. V was pared by 2 bases and J by 8 bases, with 18 bases between. The CDR3 spans 15 residues. CDR3 in DNA: TGTGCCAGCAGTTTAGTTCGCAGGGGTCGAGACGGCTACACCTTC. Protein: CASSLVRRGRDGYTF.

The chain employs TRBV18 and TRBJ2-7; 10 nucleotides line up with TRBD2. Germline V lookup: CDR1 KGHSH, CDR2 LQKENI. Trimming at V came to 1 base and at J to 5 bases, leaving 8 bases not matched to a gene. The CDR3 is 16 residues long. The CDR3 bases are TGTGCCAGCTCACCACTCCCTAGCGGGAGTGTAAACGAGCAGTACTTC. Its protein product is CASSPLPSGSVNEQYF.

V is TRBV12-3 or TRBV12-4 and J is TRBJ2-2; D gene unclear. V lost 8 bases, J lost 8 bases, and 15 bases lay in between. The CDR3 is 13 residues long. The CDR3 loop reads CASVLTGLGELFF. CDR3 nucleotide sequence: TGTGCCAGCGTCCTGACCGGGTTAGGGGAGCTGTTTTTT.

This clone is a singleton in its sample. The CDR3 nucleotides are TGTGCCAGCAGGGTAGGGGGCCAAGAGACCCAGTACTTC. The encoded protein is CASRVGGQETQYF. The rearrangement uses TRBV5-4 and TRBJ2-5; TRBD1 is a possible D gene (6 bases). The germline gives CDR1 SGHNT, CDR2 YYREEE (reference sequence). The CDR3 has 13 residues. The V end was cut by 5 bases, the J end by 1 base, with 9 bases between.

This chain links TRBV2 with TRBJ1-5; D perhaps matches TRBD1 (5 bases). The germline gives CDR1 SNHLY, CDR2 FYNNEI. V shed 1 base and J shed 1 base, with 17 bases lying between them. CDR3 length: 18 amino acids. CDR3 sequence reads: CASSEVGRGFSSNQPQHF. The CDR3 DNA is TGTGCCAGCAGTGAAGTAGGTAGGGGATTCTCCAGCAATCAGCCCCAGCATTTT.

The rearrangement links TRBV21-1 to TRBJ2-1; no check of the table's D call, TRBD2, against the DNA was made. TRBV21-1 represents a pseudogene. The CDR3 totals 16 residues. In nucleotides, the CDR3 is TGTGCCAGCAGCGCGCGACTAGCGGGGGGGCACAATGAGCAGTTCTTC. Its translation: CASSARLAGGHNEQFF.

The chain couples TRBV11-2 to TRBJ2-1; D is unclear. V lost 8 bases and J lost 6, with 14 bases in between. CDR3 length: 13 amino acids. Looked up from germline, CDR1 is SGHAT and CDR2 is FQNNGV. In DNA, the CDR3 is TGTGCCAGCGACCAGGCCCCACTCAATGAGCAGTTCTTC. It is translated as CASDQAPLNEQFF.

The chain uses TRBV18 and TRBJ2-5; TRBD2 matches 8 bases. This CDR3 contains 15 residues. J was trimmed by 5 bases and V by 3 bases; bases with no gene match: 8. Per germline, CDR1 KGHSH and CDR2 LQKENI. The chain's CDR3 is CASSPNSGSLETQYF. Written as DNA, the CDR3 is TGTGCCAGCTCACCGAACAGCGGGAGTCTGGAGACCCAGTACTTC.